What follows are 27 T cell receptor beta chains derived from one specimen sequenced in a study of T cell responses to AZD1222 COVID-19 vaccine (dated by TCRdb to the early 2020s). This sample's time point label indicates: baseline before first vaccination. Library preparation used the immunoSEQ multiplex PCR assay. TCRdb stores this immuneACCESS table with in-frame sequences only. Part of the clones is absent; in the studies checked, under half of the shortfall reflects unresolved V genes, and no reason is known for the rest. The table for this sample lists some 64,000 clones; roughly three quarters of them were counted only once. The ten largest make up over 13% of the sample. This material consisted of peripheral blood, taken on day 0 of AZD1222 vaccination. The receptors originated from an adult in good health.

The chain is built from TRBV11-2 and TRBJ2-5; D remains ambiguous. V lost 1 base and J lost 5, with 8 bases in between. The CDR3 has 13 amino acids. CDR1 is SGHAT, CDR2 FQNNGV, per germline. This chain's CDR3 is CASSLAEWETQYF. CDR3 DNA: TGTGCCAGCAGCTTAGCAGAGTGGGAGACCCAGTACTTC. Based on the CDR3 plus reference TRBV11-2 and TRBJ2-5, the full variable domain is EAGVAQSPRYKIIEKRQSVAFWCNPISGHATLYWYQQILGQGPKLLIQFQNNGVVDDSQLPKDRFSAERLKGVDSTLKIQPAKLEDSAVYLCASSLAEWETQYFGPGTRLLVL.

V gene TRBV27 combines with J gene TRBJ1-2, with D perhaps matching TRBD1 (5 bases). The V gene's germline CDR1 is MNHEY and CDR2 SMNVEV (reference sequence). Trimming cost V 5 bases and J 0 bases, with 13 bases left between them. This CDR3 region has 15 residues. The CDR3 coding sequence is TGTGCCAGCAGTCCCTTTGGGGGACCTAACTATGGCTACACCTTC. Translated: CASSPFGGPNYGYTF.

The rearrangement uses TRBV11-2 and TRBJ2-2; no definite D call. CDR1 is SGHAT, CDR2 FQNNGV, per germline. CDR3 length equals 14 residues. Trimming pared 6 bases from V and 0 bases from J, leaving 8 bases between. The CDR3 DNA follows: TGTGCCAGCAGAATCGGGTCGAACACCGGGGAGCTGTTTTTT. Translation gives CASRIGSNTGELFF.

This rearrangement joins TRBV12-1 to TRBJ2-3; the D segment call TRBD2 is taken from the table without a DNA check. TRBV12-1 is deemed a pseudogene. This CDR3 has 16 residues. The CDR3 loop is CASSFGASGLEDTQYF. In DNA, the CDR3 is TGTGCCAGCAGCTTTGGGGCTAGCGGGCTGGAAGATACGCAGTATTTT.

The rearrangement uses TRBV19 and TRBJ1-2; the match to TRBD1 covers 11 bases. V lost 3 bases, J lost 4 bases, and 1 base stayed unmatched. Germline CDR1 reads LNHDA; CDR2 reads SQIVND (reference sequence). There are 14 residues in the CDR3. The chain's CDR3 is CASSMGTGGYGYTF. The CDR3 nucleotides are TGTGCCAGTAGTATGGGGACAGGGGGCTATGGCTACACCTTC.

J is TRBJ2-1 and V is TRBV6-5, with D tentatively TRBD2 (5 bases). Trimming cost V 7 bases and J 3 bases, with 10 bases left between them. Germline values: CDR1 MNHEY, CDR2 SVGAGI. The CDR3 length is 13 residues. Here the CDR3 reads CASKAGGYNEQFF. As DNA, the CDR3 is TGTGCCAGCAAGGCGGGCGGCTACAATGAGCAGTTCTTC.

The chain recombines TRBV7-8 with TRBJ2-3; 9 bases agree with TRBD2. Trimming at V came to 1 base and at J to 2 bases, leaving 4 bases not matched to a gene. The V gene's germline CDR1 is SGHVS and CDR2 FQNEAQ. This CDR3 has 16 amino acids. CDR3 in amino acids: CASSLVPSGVTDTQYF. In DNA form, the CDR3 reads TGTGCCAGCAGCTTAGTTCCTAGCGGGGTCACAGATACGCAGTATTTT.

This chain links TRBV3-1 (or the pseudogene TRBV3-2) with TRBJ2-2; D gene uncertain. The CDR3 spans 15 residues. Per germline, CDR1 LGHDT and CDR2 YNNKEL (reference sequence). V was cut by 4 bases and J by 4 bases, with 13 bases left in between. CDR3 nucleotides: TGTGCCAGCAGCCTCACTACGCAGTCCACCGGGGAGCTGTTTTTT. Protein sequence: CASSLTTQSTGELFF.

This clone was observed a handful of times. The chain is built from TRBV28 and TRBJ2-7; 11 bases are shared with TRBD2. Germline CDR1 is MDHEN and CDR2 is SYDVKM. The CDR3 has 16 residues. Trimming took 6 bases from V and 0 from J; bases not matched to a gene: 7. Written as DNA, the CDR3 is TGTGCCAGCAGGTCCCCACTAGCGGGGGCCTCCTACGAGCAGTACTTC. This encodes CASRSPLAGASYEQYF.

This clone was seen at least ten times. The chain links TRBV27 to TRBJ1-2, with a weak D call TRBD1 (5 bases). Germline assignment: CDR1 MNHEY and CDR2 SMNVEV (reference sequence). This CDR3 spans 15 amino acids. The ends were cut back, 5 bases at V and 4 bases at J, with 17 bases in the middle. Here the CDR3 reads CASSPHFEGTYGYTF. DNA of the CDR3: TGTGCCAGCAGTCCCCATTTTGAAGGGACCTATGGCTACACCTTC.

This clone came up a few times. The J gene is TRBJ1-1, the V gene TRBV3-1 (or the pseudogene TRBV3-2); a weak D match, TRBD1 (6 bases). The CDR3 is 14 amino acids. From germline, CDR1 is LGHDT and CDR2 YNNKEL (reference sequence). The germline V and J ends were trimmed by 3 bases and 3 bases, with 11 bases remaining between them. The CDR3 DNA is TGTGCCAGCAGCCAGGGGGGCGCGGACACTGAAGCTTTCTTT. It is translated as CASSQGGADTEAFF.

The chain combines TRBV7-2 with TRBJ2-1; the D gene is possibly TRBD2 (7 bases). This CDR3 spans 17 amino acids. The germline CDR1 and CDR2 sequences are SGHTA and FQGNSA. The germline V and J ends were trimmed by 3 bases and 0 bases, with 15 bases remaining between them. This CDR3 is CASSLGGAGASYNEQFF. CDR3 coding DNA: TGTGCCAGCAGCTTGGGAGGGGCGGGGGCCTCCTACAATGAGCAGTTCTTC. The full variable domain, its missing parts supplied by reference TRBV7-2 and TRBJ2-1, is GAGVSQSPSNKVTEKGKDVELRCDPISGHTALYWYRQSLGQGLEFLIYFQGNSAPDKSGLPSDRFSAERTGGSVSTLTIQRTQQEDSAVYLCASSLGGAGASYNEQFFGPGTRLTVL.

The chain combines TRBV7-2 with TRBJ1-6; D ambiguous. The length of the CDR3 is 15 residues. Trimming cost V 3 bases and J 8 bases, with 14 bases left between them. The germline gives CDR1 SGHTA, CDR2 FQGNSA. The CDR3 loop reads CASSFVGRVDSPLHF. DNA for the CDR3: TGTGCCAGCAGCTTTGTCGGGAGAGTGGATTCACCCCTCCACTTT.

Only a few counts were recorded for this clone. The chain is built from TRBV5-1 and TRBJ2-7; 7 bases fit TRBD2. V was clipped by 2 bases and J by 2 bases; unmatched bases: 4. Germline CDR1 and CDR2: SGHRS and YFSETQ. The CDR3 covers 14 residues. This CDR3 is CASSFSGSTYEQYF. CDR3 nucleotide sequence: TGCGCCAGCAGCTTTAGCGGGTCTACCTACGAGCAGTACTTC.

This clone was found a few times. This chain connects TRBV3-1 (or the pseudogene TRBV3-2) to TRBJ2-2, with a weak D call TRBD2 (6 bases). V lost 0 bases to trimming and J lost 4 bases, with 15 bases between them. CDR1 LGHDT and CDR2 YNNKEL come from the germline V gene (reference sequence). CDR3 length: 17 residues. The chain's CDR3 is CASSQDAGTEFTGELFF. The CDR3 DNA reads TGTGCCAGCAGCCAAGATGCGGGGACCGAGTTCACCGGGGAGCTGTTTTTT.

The V call is TRBV29-1, the J call TRBJ1-1; D gene unclear. The CDR3 totals 10 residues. Germline V gene sequence: CDR1 SQVTM, CDR2 ANQGSEA. Trimming removed 7 bases at V and 1 base at J, with 4 bases between. CDR3 protein: CSAWNTEAFF. The DNA of the CDR3 is TGCAGCGCCTGGAACACTGAAGCTTTCTTT.

The chain uses TRBV11-2 and TRBJ2-1, with 7 positions matching TRBD1. The germline CDR1 and CDR2 sequences are SGHAT and FQNNGV. Trimming cost V 7 bases and J 7 bases; bases outside gene matches: 7. This CDR3 is built from 13 residues. CDR3 protein: CASNLDRANEQFF. CDR3 sequence (DNA): TGTGCCAGCAACCTTGACAGGGCGAATGAGCAGTTCTTC.

The CDR3 protein is CASSQDKGIKTPLHF. In DNA form, the CDR3 reads TGCGCCAGCAGCCAAGATAAGGGCATCAAAACACCCCTCCACTTT. V usage is TRBV4-3 and J usage is TRBJ1-6; D gene uncertain. The CDR3 has 15 amino acids. V was cut by 0 bases and J by 11 bases, with 14 bases left in between. Germline CDR1 is LGHNA and CDR2 is YSLEER.

V is TRBV11-3 and J is TRBJ2-2; a possible D gene is TRBD2 (6 bases). The CDR3 extends over 14 amino acids. Germline CDR1 reads SGHNT; CDR2 reads YENEEA. The germline V and J ends were trimmed by 7 bases and 7 bases, with 16 bases remaining between them. The CDR3 is CASTLLGGVGELFF. The CDR3 DNA is TGTGCCAGCACCCTCCTGGGGGGTGTCGGGGAGCTGTTTTTT.

The V call is TRBV6-2 or TRBV6-3, the J call TRBJ1-2; weak D call: TRBD1 (5 bases). Germline values: CDR1 MNHEY, CDR2 SVGEGT. CDR3 length: 15 amino acids. V shed 5 bases and J shed 8 bases, with 21 bases lying between them. CDR3 protein: CASSPSILDRRGYTF. The CDR3 region has the DNA TGTGCCAGCAGTCCCTCCATACTCGACAGAAGGGGCTACACCTTC.

The chain is built from TRBV28 and TRBJ2-3; tentative D call: TRBD2 (6 bases). Trimming took 3 bases from V and 3 from J, leaving 10 bases between them. CDR3 length equals 14 residues. The germline V gene has CDR1 MDHEN and CDR2 SYDVKM. The CDR3 DNA is TGTGCCAGCAGTTTCGTCGGGGGAACAGATACGCAGTATTTT. This gives the protein CASSFVGGTDTQYF. Full variable domain (remainder filled in from reference TRBV28 and TRBJ2-3): DVKVTQSSRYLVKRTGEKVFLECVQDMDHENMFWYRQDPGLGLRLIYFSYDVKMKEKGDIPEGYSVSREKKERFSLILESASTNQTSMYLCASSFVGGTDTQYFGPGTRLTVL.

This clone was observed a few times. V and J are TRBV29-1 and TRBJ1-3; no clear D gene. Per germline, CDR1 SQVTM and CDR2 ANQGSEA. This CDR3 contains 14 residues. The V and J ends lost 1 base and 0 bases respectively, with 7 bases between them. CDR3 coding DNA: TGCAGCGTTGAAGGCAAAAGCTCTGGAAACACCATATATTTT. Translation: CSVEGKSSGNTIYF.

The V and J genes are TRBV7-6 and TRBJ1-2; possibly TRBD1 for D (6 bases). V was shortened by 0 bases and J by 4 bases, with 12 bases between the two germline ends. The CDR3 spans 15 residues. Germline V gene lookup returns CDR1 SGHVS and CDR2 FNYEAQ. The CDR3 loop is CASSLAQTGAYGYTF. Here the CDR3 DNA reads TGTGCCAGCAGCTTAGCGCAAACGGGGGCCTATGGCTACACCTTC.

The rearrangement uses TRBV24-1 and TRBJ2-3, with D possibly being TRBD2 (5 bases). V lost 9 bases, J lost 0 bases, and 9 bases lay in between. The germline V gene has CDR1 KGHDR and CDR2 SFDVKD. The CDR3 has 13 residues. CDR3 sequence reads: CATEGGSTDTQYF. The CDR3 DNA sequence: TGTGCCACCGAGGGCGGTAGCACAGATACGCAGTATTTT.

This chain connects TRBV6-1 to TRBJ2-7; maybe TRBD2 (7 bases). The length of the CDR3 is 14 residues. Germline V gene data show CDR1 as MNHNS and CDR2 as SASEGT. V was cut by 5 bases and J by 2 bases, with 13 bases left in between. The CDR3 here is CASSWAGAAYEQYF. The CDR3 region has the DNA TGTGCCAGCAGTTGGGCGGGGGCCGCCTACGAGCAGTACTTC.

This chain joins TRBV30 and TRBJ1-2, with TRBD1 matching 8 bases. Germline lookup yields CDR1 GTSNPN and CDR2 SVGIG (reference sequence). The CDR3 is 13 residues long. The J segment lost 7 bases and the V segment lost 2 bases, leaving 6 bases of the junction unmatched. CDR3 sequence reads: CAWSPQGDSGYTF. CDR3 DNA sequence: TGTGCCTGGAGTCCACAGGGGGATTCTGGCTACACCTTC.

The CDR3 loop is CASSLDKAGRAFF. CDR3 sequence (DNA): TGTGCCAGCAGCTTAGATAAGGCCGGCCGCGCTTTCTTT. The chain is built from TRBV11-2 and TRBJ1-1, with D unclear. The CDR3 length is 13 residues. Between the trimmed V and J ends, which lost 0 bases and 11 bases, there was a span of 13 bases. The germline V gene encodes CDR1 SGHAT and CDR2 FQNNGV.